This entry concerns a single T cell receptor beta chain. The antigen is undetermined. This record comes from a study of vaccination effects on CD4 cells after COVID-19. Study summary: Sequencing followed a ViraFEST assay step that expanded antigen-specific CD4+ T cells with viral peptide pools.

Data came from immunoSEQ multiplex PCR; TCRdb stores just in-frame clones and leaves some out. The top ten hold about 2.5% of the sample, which has approximately 66,000 clones, roughly 80% seen once. Subsequent to 10 days of culture, CD4+ T cells were isolated. Each person got two doses of an mRNA SARS-CoV-2 vaccine, BNT162b2 or mRNA-1273. Vaccinated participants had no history of SARS-CoV-2 infection and tested negative for nucleocapsid antibodies. In germline, CDR1 is SGHVS, CDR2 FQNEAQ. The CDR3 runs 16 residues. With V trimmed by 5 bases and J by 4 bases, 9 bases remained unmatched. General observations from the study: There were few convalescent patients in the study and no early post-infection timepoints.

This TCR was recovered from a human donor who received a COVID-19 vaccine. The sequenced sample was CD4+ T cells from PBMCs cultured without peptide, obtained after COVID-19 vaccination. The chain joins TRBV7-8 to TRBJ1-3, with 9 bases matching TRBD1. Here the CDR3 DNA reads TGTGCCAGCAGCACACAGGGGGCCTCGGCAGGAAACACCATATATTTT. Translation: CASSTQGASAGNTIYF.